These 2 T cell receptor beta chains came from one sample sequenced in a study of shared clonotypes between healthy human individuals. Only in-frame clones appear in the TCRdb table, and some are missing; sequencing was by immunoSEQ multiplex PCR. The sample has over 850,000 clones, 78% seen once. Source material: memory CD4+ T cells from PBMCs. Stated subset: CD45RA-negative fraction. Receptors were obtained from a man younger than 35 in good health. Some clones in this sample may be carry-over from other donors' samples.

The CDR3 here is CASSQRTYSTDTQYF. DNA for the CDR3: TGTGCCAGCAGCCAAAGGACGTATAGCACAGATACGCAGTATTTT. This chain connects TRBV2 to TRBJ2-3; D call uncertain. The germline V gene has CDR1 SNHLY and CDR2 FYNNEI. CDR3 length: 15 amino acids. Between the trimmed V and J ends, which lost 6 bases and 0 bases, there was a span of 13 bases.

The J gene is TRBJ1-2, the V gene TRBV28; 9 positions agree with TRBD1. Germline V gene lookup returns CDR1 MDHEN and CDR2 SYDVKM. With 5 bases clipped from V and 7 bases from J, the junction kept 17 bases outside the gene matches. There are 17 residues in the CDR3. CDR3 region: CASSRPRDRVVLSGYTF. Here the CDR3 DNA reads TGTGCCAGCAGTCGACCCCGGGACAGGGTCGTGCTCTCTGGCTACACCTTC.